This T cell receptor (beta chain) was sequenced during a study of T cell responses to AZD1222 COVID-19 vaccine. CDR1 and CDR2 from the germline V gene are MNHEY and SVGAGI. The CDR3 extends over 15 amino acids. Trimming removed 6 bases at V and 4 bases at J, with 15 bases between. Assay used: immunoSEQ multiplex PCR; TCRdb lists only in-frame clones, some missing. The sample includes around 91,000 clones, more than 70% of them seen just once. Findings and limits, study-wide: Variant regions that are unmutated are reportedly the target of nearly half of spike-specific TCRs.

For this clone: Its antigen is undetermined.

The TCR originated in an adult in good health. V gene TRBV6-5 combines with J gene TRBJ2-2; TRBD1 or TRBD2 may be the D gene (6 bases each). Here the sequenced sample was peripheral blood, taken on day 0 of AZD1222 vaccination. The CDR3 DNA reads TGTGCCAGCAGCCAATGGGGGGCAGGCACCGGGGAGCTGTTTTTT. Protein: CASSQWGAGTGELFF.